The source of this TCR beta chain is a study of blood T cell repertoires in COVID-19 (dated by TCRdb to the early 2020s). For the wider study: The collaborator samples originated in the United States, Italy and Spain and spanned the acute and convalescent phases of COVID-19. Where available, HLA class I and class II types were obtained from metadata supplied by the sample provider rather than from assay-based typing. Nearly every sample came with metadata listing a de-identified subject ID, COVID-19 status, age in years and sex. Samples were obtained from the ongoing ImmuneRACE study (first 160 participants) and from some 1,300 subjects provided by 6 global collaborators. The material from the prospective study consisted of cDNA or gDNA derived from T cells, B-cell-depleted T cells, or PBMCs. A freely available public database, intended as a resource for researchers studying the immune response to SARS-CoV-2, is where the repertoires were released. Subjects who had been exposed to COVID-19, were actively infected with it, or had recovered from it provided the deeply sampled blood TCRbeta repertoires that made up the dataset.

General findings and caveats noted by the study authors: The amount of clinical and demographic metadata varied by source and participant and was provided uncurated.

The immunoSEQ Assay, a bias-controlled multiplex PCR, was used to amplify TCRbeta CDR3 regions from genomic DNA. Regarding the original processing steps: Nucleated cell counts per sample were estimated from amplification of reference gene primers within the assay. To quantify the absolute abundance of each unique TCRbeta CDR3 rearrangement, sequence reads were collapsed and filtered. For each sample, productive Simpson clonality was calculated as the square root of Simpson's diversity index across productive rearrangements. Drawn from immuneACCESS, this table holds only the in-frame rearrangements with V and J called that TCRdb kept. Clones are partly lost; checked studies trace under half to an unresolved V gene and leave the rest unexplained. V and J calls and clone size are copied from that table; D and trimming were computed from the DNA. The sample table lists under 13,000 clones, around 90% of them with a count of one. The top ten hold roughly 25% of the sample.

The CDR3 has 17 amino acids, counting the end cysteine and phenylalanine. The CDR3 DNA has 51 bases and is translated from base 1. The V and J ends are trimmed by 7 bases and 0 bases, leaving 18 bases between them. The germline V gene sets CDR1 to KGHDR and CDR2 to SFDVKD. Collaborating institutions collected whole blood in K2EDTA tubes following their own protocols. Collaborator samples were shipped for TCRbeta analysis as frozen whole blood, isolated PBMCs, or DNA extracted from either sample type. Comment on this clone: The clone's antigen remains unknown. There are no base qualities to consult, and no much larger clone falls within one base.

This TCR came from a man younger than 40 with active or convalescent COVID-19. The sequence links TRBV24-1 to TRBJ1-5; the D gene remains uncertain. Source material: peripheral blood. CDR3 protein: CATRSPAGPYSNQPQHF. The nucleotides read TGTGCCACCAGATCGCCGGCGGGCCCTTATAGCAATCAGCCCCAGCATTTT.